This T cell receptor (beta chain) appears in the sequencing data of a study of cytomegalovirus exposure and HLA in healthy donors. As to this clone: What it binds is unknown.

Per germline, CDR1 SGHDT and CDR2 YYEEEE. This CDR3 comprises 13 residues. V was trimmed by 1 base and J by 6 bases, leaving 11 bases between them. General study points: It was 164 TCR beta chains that were listed as cytomegalovirus-associated.

13 Jbeta primers and 60 Vbeta primers were used for the PCR. Some clones are missing from TCRdb's copy, which holds only in-frame ones; the method was immunoSEQ multiplex PCR. The data hold under 40,000 clones, with 80% observed a single time. Material: PBMCs. This chain joins TRBV5-6 and TRBJ2-7; no reliable D call. The origin of this receptor is a male donor in good health and CMV-seronegative. The CDR3 reads CASSLSYGIEQYF. The CDR3 DNA follows: TGTGCCAGCAGCTTGAGTTACGGTATCGAGCAGTACTTC.